The present entry profiles one T cell receptor beta chain with its context. What it binds is not known. TCRdb ran MiXCR on the reads and lists one entry per CDR3 protein. This sample yields about 89,000 distinct CDR3 sequences, of which about 31% are seen a single time; over 60% belongs to the top ten. This specimen belongs to a study of T cell repertoires in cytomegalovirus infection. The CDR3 is 14 amino acids. V lost 3 bases and J lost 7; bases outside the gene matches: 4. This sequence joins TRBV12-3 or TRBV12-4 and TRBJ1-4; 8 bases match TRBD1. This receptor was obtained from a human donor in good health (CMV status not recorded). Some clones in this sample may be carry-over from other donors' samples. This material consisted of CD8+ T cells from cultured PBMCs, taken from culture after CMV antigen stimulation. This chain's CDR3 is CASSFGQGAEKLFF. In DNA form, the CDR3 reads TGTGCCAGCAGTTTTGGTCAGGGGGCTGAAAAACTGTTTTTT.